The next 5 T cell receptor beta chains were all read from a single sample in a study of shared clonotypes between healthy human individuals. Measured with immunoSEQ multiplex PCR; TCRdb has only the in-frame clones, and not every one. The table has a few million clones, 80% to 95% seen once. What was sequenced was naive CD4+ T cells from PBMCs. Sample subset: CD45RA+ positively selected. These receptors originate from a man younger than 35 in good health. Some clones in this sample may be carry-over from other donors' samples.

The CDR3 sequence: CASSQNRYEQYF. Here the CDR3 DNA reads TGTGCCAGCAGCCAAAATCGGTACGAGCAGTACTTC. This chain links TRBV16 with TRBJ2-7, with D hard to call. Germline V CDR1 and CDR2: KGHSY, FQNENV. V was clipped by 2 bases and J by 4 bases, with 6 bases between them. This CDR3 is built from 12 residues. The complete variable domain, with remaining parts taken from reference TRBV16 and TRBJ2-7, reads GEEVAQTPKHLVRGEGQKAKLYCAPIKGHSYVFWYQQVLKNEFKFLISFQNENVFDETGMPKERFSAKCLPNSPCSLEIQATKLEDSAVYFCASSQNRYEQYFGPGTRLTVT.

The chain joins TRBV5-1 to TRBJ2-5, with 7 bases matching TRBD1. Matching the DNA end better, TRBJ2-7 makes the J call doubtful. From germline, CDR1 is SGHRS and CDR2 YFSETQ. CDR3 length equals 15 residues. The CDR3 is CASRERPTGMYEQYF. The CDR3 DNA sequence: TGCGCCAGCAGGGAGAGGCCGACAGGGATGTACGAGCAGTACTTC.

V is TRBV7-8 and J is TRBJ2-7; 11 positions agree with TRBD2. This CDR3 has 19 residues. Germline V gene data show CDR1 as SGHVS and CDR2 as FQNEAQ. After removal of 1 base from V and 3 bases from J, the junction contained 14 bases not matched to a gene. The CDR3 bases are TGTGCCAGCAGCTTAGAGCCGGCTAGCGGGAGGACCCGGGTCTACGAGCAGTACTTC. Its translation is CASSLEPASGRTRVYEQYF.

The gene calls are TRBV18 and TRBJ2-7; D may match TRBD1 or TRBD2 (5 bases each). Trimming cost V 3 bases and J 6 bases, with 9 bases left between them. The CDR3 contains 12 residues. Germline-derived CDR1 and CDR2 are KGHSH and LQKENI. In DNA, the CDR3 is TGTGCCAGCTCACCGAGGGGTGCCGAGCAGTACTTC. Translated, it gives CASSPRGAEQYF.

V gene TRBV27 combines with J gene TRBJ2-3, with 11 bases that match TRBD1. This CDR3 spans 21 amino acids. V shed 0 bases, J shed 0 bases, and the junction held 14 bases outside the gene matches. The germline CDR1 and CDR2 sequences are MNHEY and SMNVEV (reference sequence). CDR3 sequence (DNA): TGTGCCAGCAGTTTATCGCCTTGGACAGGGGGCTATGGATTTAGCACAGATACGCAGTATTTT. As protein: CASSLSPWTGGYGFSTDTQYF.